This T cell receptor beta chain is drawn from a study of beta chain features in type 1 diabetes. Since all of the isolated RNA was reverse transcribed, expressed TCRB transcripts were what got sequenced. Some 3.8 million reads, on average, came from each naive, central memory and regulatory T cell sample. TCRdb keeps only in-frame clones here, not all; method: immunoSEQ multiplex PCR. The data contain approximately 70,000 clones, nearly 50% of them singletons. Trimming at V came to 5 bases and at J to 3 bases, leaving 7 bases not matched to a gene. The CDR3 totals 14 residues. Germline V lookup: CDR1 SGHVS, CDR2 FNYEAQ. Study observations and caveats: Moderate but significant shortening of TCRB CDR3s was recorded in all four CD4+ subsets from Type 1 diabetes patients.

This clone has more than one count but fewer than ten. The antigen remains unidentified. The chain employs TRBV7-6 and TRBJ2-7; 7 bases match TRBD1. Material: central memory CD4+ T cells from blood. The sequence came from a man between 25 and 39 years old with type 1 diabetes. As DNA, the CDR3 is TGTGCCAGCAGCGAGAGACAGGGAAACTACGAGCAGTACTTC. Its protein product is CASSERQGNYEQYF. The variable domain in full, completed from reference TRBV7-6 and TRBJ2-7, reads GAGVSQSPRYKVTKRGQDVALRCDPISGHVSLYWYRQALGQGPEFLTYFNYEAQQDKSGLPNDRFSAERPEGSISTLTIQRTEQRDSAMYRCASSERQGNYEQYFGPGTRLTVT.